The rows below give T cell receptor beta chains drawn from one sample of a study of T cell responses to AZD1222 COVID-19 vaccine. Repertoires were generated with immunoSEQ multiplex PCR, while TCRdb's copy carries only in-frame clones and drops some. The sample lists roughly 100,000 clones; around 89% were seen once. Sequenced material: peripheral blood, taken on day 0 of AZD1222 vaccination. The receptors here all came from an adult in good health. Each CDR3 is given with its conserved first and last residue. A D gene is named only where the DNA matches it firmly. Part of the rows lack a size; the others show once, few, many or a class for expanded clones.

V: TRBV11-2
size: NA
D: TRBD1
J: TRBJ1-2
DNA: TGTGCCAGCAGCCCGGGACAGGGCTATGGCTACACCTTC
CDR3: CASSPGQGYGYTF

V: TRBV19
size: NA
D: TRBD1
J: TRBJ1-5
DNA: TGTGCCAGTAGTATTTGGGCAGGGGGTGACCAGCCCCAGCATTTT
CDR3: CASSIWAGGDQPQHF

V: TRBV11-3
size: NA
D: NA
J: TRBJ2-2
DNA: TGTGCCACCCGTCCCGATAACACCGGGGAGCTGTTTTTT
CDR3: CATRPDNTGELFF

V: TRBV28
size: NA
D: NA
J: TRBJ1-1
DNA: TGTGCCAGCATTGGGGCAGGGGCCTTGAACACTGAAGCTTTCTTT
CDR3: CASIGAGALNTEAFF

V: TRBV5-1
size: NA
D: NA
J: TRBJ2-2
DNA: TGCGCCAGCAGCTTCAGCACAGACTTGGTAGGGGAGCTGTTTTTT
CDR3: CASSFSTDLVGELFF

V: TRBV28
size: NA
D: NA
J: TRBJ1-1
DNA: TGTGCCAGCACCCCTGGGTTCTCTGCGGGAGCTTTCTTT
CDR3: CASTPGFSAGAFF

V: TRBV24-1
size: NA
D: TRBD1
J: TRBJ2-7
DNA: TGTGCCACCAGTGACCCGGGACAGAGGGATGACGAGCAGTACTTC
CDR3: CATSDPGQRDDEQYF

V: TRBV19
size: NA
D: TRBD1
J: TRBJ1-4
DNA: TGTGCCAGTACCCAACCCAGGGGGCGCGGTGAAAAACTGTTTTTT
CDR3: CASTQPRGRGEKLFF

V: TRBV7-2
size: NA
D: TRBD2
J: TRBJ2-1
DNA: TGTGCCAGCAGCCCGACTAGCGGCCACAATGAGCAGTTCTTC
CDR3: CASSPTSGHNEQFF

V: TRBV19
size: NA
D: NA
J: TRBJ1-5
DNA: TGTGCCAGTAGTATAGAGGGGAGGTTAGAGGTTCCCCAGCATTTT
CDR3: CASSIEGRLEVPQHF

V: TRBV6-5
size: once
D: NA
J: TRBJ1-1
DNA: TGTGCCAGCAGTTCCAGGACGGTGAACACTGAAGCTTTCTTT
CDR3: CASSSRTVNTEAFF

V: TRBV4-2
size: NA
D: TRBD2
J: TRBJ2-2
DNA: TGTGCCAGCAGCCAAGTGGGTAGCGGGAGTTACTTTGTCACCGGGGAGCTGTTTTTT
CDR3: CASSQVGSGSYFVTGELFF

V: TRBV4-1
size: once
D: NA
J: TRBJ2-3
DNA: TGCGCCAGCAGCCCCGGGGCTAGCGCAGGATTCACAGATACGCAGTATTTT
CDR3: CASSPGASAGFTDTQYF

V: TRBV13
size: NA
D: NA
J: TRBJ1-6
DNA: TGTGCCAGCAGCCAAGGCGGGGACCTTACCTCACCCCTCCACTTT
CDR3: CASSQGGDLTSPLHF

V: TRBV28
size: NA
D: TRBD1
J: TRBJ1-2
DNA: TGTGCCAGCAAAGCAGGGGGGGATTATGGCTACACCTTC
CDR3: CASKAGGDYGYTF

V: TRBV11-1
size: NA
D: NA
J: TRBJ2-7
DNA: TGTGCCAGCAGCTTTTTAGGGACCGCGTCCTACGAGCAGTACTTC
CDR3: CASSFLGTASYEQYF

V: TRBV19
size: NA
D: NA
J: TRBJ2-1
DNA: TGTGCCAGTAGCACAGGACCTTCACGGTTCTTC
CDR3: CASSTGPSRFF

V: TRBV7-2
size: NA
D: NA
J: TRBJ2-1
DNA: TGTGCCAGCAGCCAGTCGGGCGAGAACAATGAGCAGTTCTTC
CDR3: CASSQSGENNEQFF

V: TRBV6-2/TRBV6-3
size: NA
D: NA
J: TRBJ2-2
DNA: TGTGCCAGCAGTTACCAGGACACCGGGGAGCTGTTTTTT
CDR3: CASSYQDTGELFF

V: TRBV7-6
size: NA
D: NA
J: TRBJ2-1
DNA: TGTGCCAGCAGCTTAGCCAGGAACAATGAGCAGTTCTTC
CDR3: CASSLARNNEQFF

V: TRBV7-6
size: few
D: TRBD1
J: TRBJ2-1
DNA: TGTGCCAGCAGTTTTTCACAGGGGAGCTCCTACAATGAGCAGTTCTTC
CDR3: CASSFSQGSSYNEQFF

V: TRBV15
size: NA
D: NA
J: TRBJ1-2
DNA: TGTGCCACCAGCAGAGACGGGGATTTCGTCTATGGCTACACCTTC
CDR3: CATSRDGDFVYGYTF

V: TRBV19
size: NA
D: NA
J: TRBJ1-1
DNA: TGTGCCAGTAGTATAGGGGTCACTGAAGCTTTCTTT
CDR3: CASSIGVTEAFF

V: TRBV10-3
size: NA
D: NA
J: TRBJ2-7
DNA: TGTGCCATCAGTGAGTCGATGGCAAGTGAGCAGTACTTC
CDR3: CAISESMASEQYF

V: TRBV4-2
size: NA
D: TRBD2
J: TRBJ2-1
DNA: TGTGCCAGCAGCCAAGCTGAGCGGGAGTCCTACAATGAGCAGTTCTTC
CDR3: CASSQAERESYNEQFF

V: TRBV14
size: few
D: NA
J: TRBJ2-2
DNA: TGTGCCAGCACCCGTATAAGAACTGCAACCGGGGAGCTGTTTTTT
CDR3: CASTRIRTATGELFF

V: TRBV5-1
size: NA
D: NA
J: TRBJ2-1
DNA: TGCGCCAGCAGCTCCGGTGGGACCGGCTCCTACAATGAGCAGTTCTTC
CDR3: CASSSGGTGSYNEQFF

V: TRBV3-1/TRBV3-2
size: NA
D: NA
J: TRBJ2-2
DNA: TGTGCCAGCAGCCAAGAAGGGAGGTCCGGGGAGCTGTTTTTT
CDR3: CASSQEGRSGELFF

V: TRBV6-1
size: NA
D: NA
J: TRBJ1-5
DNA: TGTGCCAGCAGTGAAGCCGTCCCGGGGATTGGGGGGCCCCAGCATTTT
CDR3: CASSEAVPGIGGPQHF

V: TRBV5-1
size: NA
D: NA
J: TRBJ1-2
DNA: TGCGCCAGCAGCTTGGAGTCACCCAACTATGGCTACACCTTC
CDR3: CASSLESPNYGYTF

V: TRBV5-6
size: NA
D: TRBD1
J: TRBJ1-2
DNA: TGTGCCAGCAGCTTGGAGGGGACAGTCTATGGCTACACCTTC
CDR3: CASSLEGTVYGYTF

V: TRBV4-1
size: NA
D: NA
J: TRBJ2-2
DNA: TGCGCCAGCAGCCCTTTCACCACAACTTACTCGAACACCGGGGAGCTGTTTTTT
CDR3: CASSPFTTTYSNTGELFF

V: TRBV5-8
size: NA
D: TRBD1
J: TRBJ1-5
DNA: TGTGCCAGCATCTACAGGGGGCAAACAGGCAATCAGCCCCAGCATTTT
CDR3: CASIYRGQTGNQPQHF

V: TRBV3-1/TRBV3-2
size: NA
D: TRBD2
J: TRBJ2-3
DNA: TGTGCCAGCACAACCGGGGCTAGCGGGGGAGATACGCAGTATTTT
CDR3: CASTTGASGGDTQYF

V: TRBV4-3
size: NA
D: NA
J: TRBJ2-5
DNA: TGCGCCAGCAGCCACCCCCTTAGGACGGCAGAGGGAACTCAAGAGACCCAGTACTTC
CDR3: CASSHPLRTAEGTQETQYF

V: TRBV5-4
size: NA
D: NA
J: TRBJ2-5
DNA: TGTGCCAGCAGCTTGGCCCAGATACCCGCCAAAGAGACCCAGTACTTC
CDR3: CASSLAQIPAKETQYF

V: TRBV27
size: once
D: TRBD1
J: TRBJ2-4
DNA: TGTGCCAGCAGAACCGACAGGGATGCCAAAAACATTCAGTACTTC
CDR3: CASRTDRDAKNIQYF

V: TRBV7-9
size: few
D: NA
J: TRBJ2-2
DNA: TGTGCCAGCAGGGGAAGAACCGGGGAGCTGTTTTTT
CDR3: CASRGRTGELFF

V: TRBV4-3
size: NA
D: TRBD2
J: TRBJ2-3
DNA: TGCGCCAGCAGCCAATTTGGAGGGACTAGCGGAGATACGCAGTATTTT
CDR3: CASSQFGGTSGDTQYF

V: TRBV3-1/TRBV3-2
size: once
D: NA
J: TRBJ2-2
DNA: TGTGCCAGCAGCCCAACAAGTACAGCGAACACCGGGGAGCTGTTTTTT
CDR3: CASSPTSTANTGELFF

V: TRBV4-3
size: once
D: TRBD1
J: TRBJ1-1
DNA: TGCGCCAGCAGCCAAGACAAATACAGGGGAGCTGAAGCTTTCTTT
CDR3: CASSQDKYRGAEAFF

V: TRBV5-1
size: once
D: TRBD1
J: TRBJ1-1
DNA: TGCGCCAGCAGCTTATTGACAGGGGAGAACACTGAAGCTTTCTTT
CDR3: CASSLLTGENTEAFF